The 10 T cell receptor beta chains in this list originate from one sample, sequenced in a study of CD8+ T cells in alopecia areata. Described treatment: oral pan-JAK inhibitor, 5-10 mg twice daily. Extracted from the samples, RNA was reverse transcribed into cDNA to serve as the sequencing template. Profiled with immunoSEQ multiplex PCR; TCRdb holds only in-frame clones, not every one. The profile shows 110,000 to 150,000 clones, roughly 54% of them singletons. The sample here was CD8+ T cells sorted from blood, taken at week 4, from a patient treated with tofacitinib. The receptor source for this set is a human donor with alopecia areata.

The chain employs TRBV7-9 and TRBJ2-7, with D perhaps assigned TRBD1 or TRBD2 (5 bases each). Trimming removed 1 base from V and 1 base from J, with 14 bases in between. Germline CDR1 reads SEHNR; CDR2 reads FQNEAQ (reference sequence). This CDR3 has 16 residues. The CDR3 sequence: CASSLVGTVTSYEQYF. CDR3 in DNA: TGTGCCAGCAGCTTAGTAGGGACGGTCACGTCCTACGAGCAGTACTTC. Full variable domain (remainder filled in from reference TRBV7-9 and TRBJ2-7): DTGVSQNPRHKITKRGQNVTFRCDPISEHNRLYWYRQTLGQGPEFLTYFQNEAQLEKSRLLSDRFSAERPKGSFSTLEIQRTEQGDSAMYLCASSLVGTVTSYEQYFGPGTRLTVT.

This chain uses TRBV27 with TRBJ1-2; D might be TRBD1 (5 bases). The CDR3 loop spans 14 amino acids. Trimming pared 2 bases from V and 0 bases from J, leaving 7 bases between. Germline V gives CDR1 MNHEY, CDR2 SMNVEV (reference sequence). CDR3 amino acids: CASSLGAPNYGYTF. CDR3 in DNA: TGTGCCAGCAGTTTAGGGGCACCTAACTATGGCTACACCTTC.

This clone was found a few times. The rearrangement joins TRBV11-2 to TRBJ2-5; possibly TRBD1 for D (6 bases). The CDR3 runs to 15 residues. The germline V gene encodes CDR1 SGHAT and CDR2 FQNNGV. V was shortened by 5 bases and J by 5 bases, with 18 bases between the two germline ends. The chain's CDR3 is CASSSTEQGRETQYF. As DNA, the CDR3 is TGTGCCAGCAGCAGTACAGAACAGGGACGGGAGACCCAGTACTTC.

A few counts support this clone. This chain connects TRBV6-5 to TRBJ2-7; possible D gene TRBD2, 7 bases. The CDR3 runs to 15 residues. The germline V and J ends were trimmed by 4 bases and 0 bases, with 13 bases remaining between them. Germline lookup yields CDR1 MNHEY and CDR2 SVGAGI. CDR3 DNA sequence: TGTGCCAGCAGTTTGGGAGGGGGTCCCTCCTACGAGCAGTACTTC. Amino acids: CASSLGGGPSYEQYF.

The chain has TRBV29-1 and TRBJ2-5; the match to TRBD2 covers 11 bases. The CDR3 extends over 14 amino acids. Looked up from germline, CDR1 is SQVTM and CDR2 is ANQGSEA. J lost 5 bases, V lost 6 bases, and 8 bases had no gene match. The CDR3 spells CSVIAGGPIETQYF. The CDR3 bases are TGCAGCGTAATAGCGGGGGGGCCCATTGAGACCCAGTACTTC.

In this sample, this clone turned up a few times. The chain employs TRBV14 and TRBJ2-2; 11 bases agree with TRBD2. CDR3 size: 17 residues. V trimming: 4 bases; J trimming: 1 base; junction bases outside the gene matches: 5. CDR1 and CDR2 (germline): SGHDN, FVKESK. Here the CDR3 reads CASSRRLAGLNTGELFF. The CDR3 region has the DNA TGTGCCAGCAGCCGACGACTAGCGGGGTTGAACACCGGGGAGCTGTTTTTT.

This chain links TRBV5-6 with TRBJ1-2; D is uncertain. V shed 0 bases and J shed 2 bases, with 8 bases lying between them. The CDR3 has 14 amino acids. CDR1 is SGHDT and CDR2 is YYEEEE in the germline V gene. DNA for the CDR3: TGTGCCAGCAGCTTGGCTGGGGTGAACTATGGCTACACCTTC. Protein sequence: CASSLAGVNYGYTF.

The chain recombines TRBV18 with TRBJ2-5; D perhaps matches TRBD2 (6 bases). Germline lookup yields CDR1 KGHSH and CDR2 LQKENI. V was cut by 5 bases and J by 5 bases, with 12 bases left in between. The CDR3 sequence is 13 residues long. The CDR3 coding sequence is TGTGCCAGCTCATCACTAGCAGGGGAGACCCAGTACTTC. Amino acid sequence: CASSSLAGETQYF.

The chain couples TRBV29-1 to TRBJ1-1; D gene unclear. Trimming took 5 bases from V and 1 from J, leaving 8 bases between them. The CDR3 runs 12 residues. The germline gives CDR1 SQVTM, CDR2 ANQGSEA. The CDR3 nucleotides are TGCAGCGTTTCAGACGAGAACACTGAAGCTTTCTTT. It codes for CSVSDENTEAFF.

Only a few counts were recorded for this clone. The chain recombines TRBV7-9 with TRBJ1-2; D is unclear. Per the germline V gene, CDR1 is SEHNR and CDR2 is FQNEAQ (reference sequence). The CDR3 has 12 amino acids. Trimming took off 1 base at V and 4 bases at J, with 4 bases between the two ends. CDR3 sequence reads: CASSLGVYGYTF. The CDR3 nucleotides are TGTGCCAGCAGCTTAGGTGTCTATGGCTACACCTTC. The full variable domain, rest sourced from reference TRBV7-9 and TRBJ1-2, is DTGVSQNPRHKITKRGQNVTFRCDPISEHNRLYWYRQTLGQGPEFLTYFQNEAQLEKSRLLSDRFSAERPKGSFSTLEIQRTEQGDSAMYLCASSLGVYGYTFGSGTRLTVV.